Detailed here is one TCR beta chain. This clonotype has a count of ten or more. This clone's antigen is unknown. No per-base quality is available; no much larger clone lies one base away. Receptors were amplified or captured by 5' RACE. The data were produced on a NextSeq 500. To correct for sequencing error and PCR bias, the TCR library protocol tagged individual cDNA molecules with unique molecular identifiers. Sequencing covered both TCR alpha and beta chains, and within each sample the abundances of alpha and beta sequences were tightly co-correlated. For the original study's pipeline: Decombinator V4 was used to perform V gene, J gene and CDR3 annotation of TCR sequences. TCRs were defined as expanded if a significant change between any two time points was detected under a Poisson model with p below 0.0001. TCR abundances were normalised to the total number of TCRs sequenced in each sample and reported as counts per million. A search of VDJdb, accessed on 1 November 2021, was run for TCRs annotated to CMV, EBV and SARS-CoV-2, with TCRs annotated for multiple antigens excluded. TCRdb took the public reads, trimmed them with fastp at Q25, ran MiXCR for clone calling and kept in-frame beta chains. Every CDR3 protein is listed once, alongside the most common genes and DNA of its rows. It is TCRdb's table, rather than the study itself, that gives the V and J calls and clone size. The sample table records roughly 50,000 distinct CDR3 sequences; about 6% of these occur just once. The top ten constitute around 6.9% of the sample.

The sample comes from a study of early T cells in non-severe SARS-CoV-2 infection (dated by TCRdb to about 2021). A note on the overall study: TCR sequencing used bulk RNA from unsorted whole blood, so alpha and beta chains could not be paired. Results the study describes overall, beyond this receptor: Matching against VDJdb was skewed toward anti-spike CD8 responses, likely underestimated virus-specific expansions, and missed private and CD4 specificities.

This was a case-control study nested in a cohort of healthcare workers in London, UK, who had nasopharyngeal swab PCR tests and blood samples taken every week. Healthcare workers were enrolled in the week of the UK lockdown, from 23 to 31 March 2020, and were followed every week for up to roughly 16 weeks. The input for sequencing was whole blood, taken at baseline. This clonotype was sampled from an adult who was a healthcare worker with PCR-confirmed SARS-CoV-2 infection or an uninfected control (not recorded which).

CDR3 reads: CASSLETLLGAEQYF. The bases are TGTGCCAGCAGCCTCGAAACCCTTCTAGGGGCCGAGCAGTACTTC. The sequence links TRBV7-2 to TRBJ2-7; a tentative D match to TRBD1 spans 5 bases. Its CDR3 holds 15 amino acids, cysteine through phenylalanine. CDR3 DNA is the only sequence kept; it has 45 bases, read in frame from the first base. CDR1 SGHTA and CDR2 FQGNSA are derived from the germline V gene. V is pared back by 5 bases and J by 6 bases, with 20 bases lying between the germline termini.